This entry lists 32 T cell receptor beta chains sequenced from one sample in a study of identical twins. TCRdb processed the 5' RACE reads anew with MiXCR; each CDR3 protein has one entry. In the table there are nearly 250,000 distinct CDR3 sequences, approximately 7% of which are singletons. These data were likewise used in another study, on yellow fever vaccine responses in identical twins.

Sequenced input: memory (CD45RO+) T cells sorted from blood. The origin of the receptors is a woman aged 18-29 years in good health.

Ten or more counts support this clonotype. V usage is TRBV5-1 and J usage is TRBJ2-1, with D perhaps matching TRBD2 (5 bases). CDR1 and CDR2 (germline): SGHRS, YFSETQ. Trimming took 2 bases from V and 6 from J, leaving 9 bases between them. This CDR3 is 13 amino acids long. CDR3 protein: CASSFPEANEQFF. CDR3 DNA: TGCGCCAGCAGCTTCCCGGAGGCCAATGAGCAGTTCTTC. The full variable domain, rest sourced from reference TRBV5-1 and TRBJ2-1, is KAGVTQTPRYLIKTRGQQVTLSCSPISGHRSVSWYQQTPGQGLQFLFEYFSETQRNKGNFPGRFSGRQFSNSRSEMNVSTLELGDSALYLCASSFPEANEQFFGPGTRLTVL.

This clonotype was counted many times. The chain recombines TRBV5-1 with TRBJ2-3, with TRBD1 matching 9 bases. CDR1 and CDR2 from the germline V gene are SGHRS and YFSETQ. J was trimmed by 6 bases and V by 4 bases; bases with no gene match: 9. CDR3 size: 15 residues. CDR3 sequence (DNA): TGCGCCAGCAGCCTGGGACAGGGTGGCCTCGATACGCAGTATTTT. Protein sequence: CASSLGQGGLDTQYF.

The rearrangement links TRBV12-3 or TRBV12-4 to TRBJ1-4; D perhaps matches TRBD1 (6 bases). The V gene lost 1 base and the J gene lost 7 bases, with 13 bases spanning the gap. The CDR3 consists of 15 residues. The CDR3 bases are TGTGCCAGCAGTTTAGGGGGTAACAGGGTTGAAAAACTGTTTTTT. This gives the protein CASSLGGNRVEKLFF.

This chain joins TRBV20-1 and TRBJ1-2; D is ambiguous. Germline CDR1 is DFQATT and CDR2 is SNEGSKA (reference sequence). This CDR3 has 14 residues. V lost 0 bases, J lost 2 bases, and 10 bases lay in between. This CDR3 reads CSARDLRSNYGYTF. CDR3 nucleotide sequence: TGCAGTGCTAGAGATCTTCGGTCCAACTATGGCTACACCTTC.

This clonotype was picked up many times. The chain recombines TRBV12-3 or TRBV12-4 with TRBJ1-1; possible D gene TRBD1, 6 bases. The CDR3 has 13 residues. Trimming removed 4 bases at V and 1 base at J, with 7 bases between. In DNA, the CDR3 is TGTGCCAGCAGTTACAGGGCGAACACTGAAGCTTTCTTT. Encoded protein: CASSYRANTEAFF.

The sample holds a few counts of this clonotype. V and J are TRBV5-6 and TRBJ2-5; 7 bases map to TRBD2. The CDR3 covers 14 residues. Germline loops: CDR1 SGHDT, CDR2 YYEEEE. The V and J ends lost 1 base and 5 bases, in that order; junction bases with no gene match: 5. This chain's CDR3 is CASSLLGGGETQYF. CDR3 coding DNA: TGTGCCAGCAGCTTGTTGGGGGGAGGGGAGACCCAGTACTTC.

This chain links TRBV14 with TRBJ2-1; D possibly corresponds to TRBD1 (6 bases). The CDR3 totals 13 residues. Trimming pared 1 base from V and 5 bases from J, leaving 6 bases between. Germline lookup yields CDR1 SGHDN and CDR2 FVKESK. In DNA form, the CDR3 reads TGTGCCAGCAGCCAAGGGACAGACAATGAGCAGTTCTTC. Amino acids: CASSQGTDNEQFF.

This clonotype was seen only a few times. The chain uses TRBV14 and TRBJ1-1; D gene ambiguous. Germline V lookup: CDR1 SGHDN, CDR2 FVKESK. Trimming took off 0 bases at V and 5 bases at J, with 7 bases between the two ends. The CDR3 extends over 13 amino acids. The CDR3 here is CASSQDGRTEAFF. The CDR3 DNA follows: TGTGCCAGCAGCCAAGATGGGCGTACTGAAGCTTTCTTT. Variable domain in full (rest from reference TRBV14 and TRBJ1-1): EAGVTQFPSHSVIEKGQTVTLRCDPISGHDNLYWYRRVMGKEIKFLLHFVKESKQDESGMPNNRFLAERTGGTYSTLKVQPAELEDSGVYFCASSQDGRTEAFFGQGTRLTVV.

The CDR3 protein is CASSFVGTGTAYEQYF. The CDR3 DNA is TGTGCCAGCAGCTTCGTTGGGACAGGGACCGCCTACGAGCAGTACTTC. The chain recombines TRBV6-1 with TRBJ2-7, with 9 nucleotides matching TRBD1. V was pared by 6 bases and J by 2 bases, with 11 bases of the junction left unmatched. CDR3 length: 16 residues. CDR1 and CDR2 from the germline V gene are MNHNS and SASEGT.

This clonotype came up many times. CDR3 protein: CSAILAGGPNEQFF. DNA of the CDR3: TGCAGTGCTATACTAGCGGGAGGGCCCAATGAGCAGTTCTTC. V and J are TRBV20-1 and TRBJ2-1; 13 bases map to TRBD2. The CDR3 totals 14 residues. Germline CDR1 is DFQATT and CDR2 is SNEGSKA (reference sequence). V was clipped by 4 bases and J by 6 bases; unmatched bases: 3.

In this sample, this clonotype turned up many times. The V gene is TRBV12-3 or TRBV12-4, the J gene TRBJ1-5; 7 nucleotides line up with TRBD1. The CDR3 contains 17 residues. J lost 4 bases, V lost 6 bases, and 15 bases had no gene match. The CDR3 region has the DNA TGTGCCAGCAGCCCTCAGGACACAGGGGTAGGTAATCAGCCCCAGCATTTT. Translation: CASSPQDTGVGNQPQHF.

The chain carries TRBV2 and TRBJ2-7, with 10 positions matching TRBD2. Germline assignment: CDR1 SNHLY and CDR2 FYNNEI. With 6 bases clipped from V and 5 bases from J, the junction kept 4 bases outside the gene matches. The CDR3 has 13 amino acids. Here the CDR3 DNA reads TGTGCCAGCAGGATCGGGACTAGCGACGAGCAGTACTTC. The encoded protein is CASRIGTSDEQYF.

This clonotype was found a few times. CDR3 sequence (DNA): TGTGCCAGCAGTTCGGGGGCCAGGGGACGCACGTCCCCGTTCTTC. This gives the protein CASSSGARGRTSPFF. The chain carries TRBV5-4 and TRBJ2-1; D could derive from TRBD1 or TRBD2 (6 bases each). V lost 5 bases and J 15 bases, leaving 27 bases between the germline ends. The CDR3 runs to 15 residues. Per the germline V gene, CDR1 is SGHNT and CDR2 is YYREEE (reference sequence).

This clonotype is medium-sized within its sample. The rearrangement links TRBV12-3 or TRBV12-4 to TRBJ1-3, with no clear D. With 3 bases removed from V and 2 bases from J, the gap between germline ends came to 11 bases. The CDR3 has 15 amino acids. This CDR3 reads CASSFIRGTGNTIYF. CDR3 DNA: TGTGCCAGCAGTTTTATTCGAGGGACTGGAAACACCATATATTTT.

This clonotype appeared many times. The V call is TRBV10-3, the J call TRBJ2-5; tentative D call: TRBD1 (6 bases). Germline CDR1 ENHRY, CDR2 SYGVKD. CDR3 length: 17 residues. V was shortened by 0 bases and J by 2 bases, with 16 bases between the two germline ends. CDR3 coding DNA: TGTGCCATCAGTGAGTCGATCGGCAGGGGCAAACAAGAGACCCAGTACTTC. Amino acid sequence: CAISESIGRGKQETQYF.

This clonotype has only a few counts. V gene TRBV3-1 combines with J gene TRBJ2-7; D uncertain. From germline, CDR1 is LGHDT and CDR2 YNNKEL (reference sequence). The V end lost 4 bases, the J end lost 2 bases, and 6 bases lay between the germline ends. This CDR3 spans 12 amino acids. The CDR3 here is CASSLRPYEQYF. The CDR3 DNA reads TGTGCCAGCAGCCTAAGACCCTACGAGCAGTACTTC.

Many counts were recorded for this clonotype. The J gene is TRBJ2-7, the V gene TRBV20-1; TRBD1 matches at 8 bases. CDR1 is DFQATT, CDR2 SNEGSKA, per germline (reference sequence). The V gene end was trimmed by 3 bases and the J gene end by 3 bases; junction bases not matched to a gene: 1. CDR3 size: 12 residues. CDR3 sequence reads: CSARDRDYEQYF. As DNA, the CDR3 is TGCAGTGCTAGGGACAGGGACTACGAGCAGTACTTC.

This clonotype occurred a few times. V is TRBV2 and J is TRBJ1-1; no clear D gene. This CDR3 spans 14 amino acids. Looked up from germline, CDR1 is SNHLY and CDR2 is FYNNEI. V was cut by 2 bases and J by 1 base, with 8 bases left in between. The DNA for the CDR3 is TGTGCCAGCAGTGAATTCTCTGGGAACACTGAAGCTTTCTTT. Translating gives CASSEFSGNTEAFF.

This clonotype was counted at least ten times. CDR3 sequence reads: CASSLTGAVGYTF. The CDR3 DNA sequence: TGTGCCAGCAGTTTGACAGGGGCGGTCGGCTACACCTTC. The chain joins TRBV12-3 or TRBV12-4 to TRBJ1-2, with 8 bases aligning to TRBD1. The length of the CDR3 is 13 residues. The trim removed 3 bases at V and 8 bases at J, leaving 5 bases unmatched.

Only a few counts were recorded for this clonotype. In nucleotides, the CDR3 is TGTGCCACCAGCAGAGATTCCCCCTTTACGGCAGATACGCAGTATTTT. This encodes CATSRDSPFTADTQYF. V and J are TRBV15 and TRBJ2-3; D remains ambiguous. Germline V CDR1 and CDR2: LNHNV, YYDKDF (reference sequence). V was trimmed by 0 bases and J by 4 bases, leaving 14 bases between them. This CDR3 contains 16 residues.

The V call is TRBV28, the J call TRBJ2-4; 8 nucleotides match TRBD2. The V gene end was trimmed by 1 base and the J gene end by 1 base; junction bases not matched to a gene: 18. This CDR3 has 21 residues. Germline V gene data show CDR1 as MDHEN and CDR2 as SYDVKM. The CDR3 sequence: CASSLSATSGRFFGAKNIQYF. Here the CDR3 DNA reads TGTGCCAGCAGTTTATCCGCCACTAGCGGAAGGTTCTTCGGTGCCAAAAACATTCAGTACTTC.

This sequence joins TRBV4-1 and TRBJ2-2; D is unclear. Germline V gene data show CDR1 as MGHRA and CDR2 as YSYEKL. This CDR3 spans 16 amino acids. Trimming left V 0 bases short and J 4 bases short, with 12 bases between. CDR3 sequence reads: CASSQEAGPSTGELFF. In DNA form, the CDR3 reads TGCGCCAGCAGCCAAGAGGCAGGCCCAAGCACCGGGGAGCTGTTTTTT.

This clonotype was observed a handful of times. This chain uses TRBV14 with TRBJ2-1, with 12 bases fitting TRBD2. This CDR3 region has 15 residues. With 4 bases clipped from V and 7 bases from J, the junction kept 5 bases outside the gene matches. Germline CDR1 reads SGHDN; CDR2 reads FVKESK. The CDR3 loop is CASSPGLAGPNEQFF. CDR3 DNA sequence: TGTGCCAGCAGCCCAGGACTAGCGGGACCTAATGAGCAGTTCTTC.

This clonotype has only a few counts. V gene TRBV5-1 combines with J gene TRBJ2-5; 8 nucleotides match TRBD1. With 1 base clipped from V and 0 bases from J, the junction kept 2 bases outside the gene matches. From germline, CDR1 is SGHRS and CDR2 YFSETQ. CDR3 length equals 15 residues. CDR3 nucleotide sequence: TGCGCCAGCAGCTTGCAGGGGGCATACCAAGAGACCCAGTACTTC. Protein product: CASSLQGAYQETQYF.

Many counts were recorded for this clonotype. The rearrangement joins TRBV5-1 to TRBJ2-5; D not certain. Trimming shortened V by 2 bases and J by 2 bases, and 7 bases separated the two germline ends. CDR1 and CDR2 (germline): SGHRS, YFSETQ. There are 13 residues in the CDR3. This CDR3 reads CASSLRSQETQYF. The CDR3, as DNA: TGCGCCAGCAGCTTAAGGTCACAAGAGACCCAGTACTTC.

This clonotype was observed at least ten times. The gene calls are TRBV20-1 and TRBJ2-2; 12 bases are a match to TRBD2. The germline gives CDR1 DFQATT, CDR2 SNEGSKA (reference sequence). CDR3 size: 16 residues. Trimming took 0 bases from V and 3 from J; bases not matched to a gene: 2. This CDR3 is CSARDPSGGDTGELFF. The CDR3 bases are TGCAGTGCTAGAGATCCTAGCGGGGGGGACACCGGGGAGCTGTTTTTT.

The chain has TRBV12-3 or TRBV12-4 and TRBJ2-7, with D unresolved. The CDR3 has 13 amino acids. Trimming stripped 4 bases from V and 4 bases from J, with 11 bases between. The CDR3 sequence: CASSWMAGYEQYF. The CDR3 DNA sequence: TGTGCCAGCAGTTGGATGGCAGGATACGAGCAGTACTTC.

The chain recombines TRBV29-1 with TRBJ2-1; TRBD2 aligns across 10 bases. This CDR3 is 13 amino acids long. Losses at the gene ends were 7 bases for V and 5 bases for J; bases not matched to a gene: 5. Germline V gene lookup returns CDR1 SQVTM and CDR2 ANQGSEA. The CDR3 spells CSGTGLANNEQFF. The CDR3 DNA reads as TGCAGCGGGACGGGACTAGCGAACAATGAGCAGTTCTTC.

This clonotype has a handful of counts. The chain links TRBV7-9 to TRBJ2-5; 15 bases align to TRBD2. V lost 5 bases to trimming and J lost 0 bases; unmatched junction nucleotides: 4. From germline, CDR1 is SEHNR and CDR2 FQNEAQ (reference sequence). The CDR3 is 17 residues long. In DNA form, the CDR3 reads TGTGCCAGCAGCCCGGGGACTAGCGGGGGGTACCAAGAGACCCAGTACTTC. Its translation is CASSPGTSGGYQETQYF. Combining the CDR3 with reference TRBV7-9 and TRBJ2-5 gives the whole variable domain DTGVSQNPRHKITKRGQNVTFRCDPISEHNRLYWYRQTLGQGPEFLTYFQNEAQLEKSRLLSDRFSAERPKGSFSTLEIQRTEQGDSAMYLCASSPGTSGGYQETQYFGPGTRLLVL.

This clonotype has a count of ten or more. The chain uses TRBV27 and TRBJ2-1; 7 bases match TRBD1. V was clipped by 6 bases and J by 8 bases; unmatched bases: 13. CDR1 is MNHEY and CDR2 is SMNVEV in the germline V gene (reference sequence). The CDR3 is 15 amino acids. The CDR3 here is CASSPRQGGAYEQFF. The CDR3 nucleotides are TGTGCCAGCAGCCCCAGACAGGGTGGAGCGTATGAGCAGTTCTTC.

Points on this clonotype: An end of the junction does not agree with germline; a read error may underlie this. The V and J genes are TRBV11-2 and TRBJ2-4; 8 nucleotides agree with TRBD2. The CDR3 consists of 12 residues. Germline loops: CDR1 SGHAT, CDR2 FQNNGV. In DNA form, the CDR3 reads TGTGCCAGCAGCTCCCAGCGGGAGACCCGGTCCTTC. Residues: CASSSQRETRSF.

This clonotype occurred a few times. The J gene is TRBJ2-2, the V gene TRBV19; D is undetermined. The CDR3 has 16 amino acids. V lost 2 bases and J 0 bases, leaving 10 bases between the germline ends. Germline V gene data show CDR1 as LNHDA and CDR2 as SQIVND (reference sequence). Written as DNA, the CDR3 is TGTGCCAGTAGTATATATCGCAGCCCGAACACCGGGGAGCTGTTTTTT. Its translation: CASSIYRSPNTGELFF.